This TCR beta chain was retrieved from a study of blood T cell repertoires in COVID-19. V was shortened by 4 bases and J by 2 bases, with 14 bases between the two germline ends. Per the germline V gene, CDR1 is MRHNA and CDR2 is SNTAGT. The CDR3 is 15 amino acids. Authors' analysis steps: Reference gene primers were amplified, and this amplification served to estimate nucleated cell counts. Profiling relied on immunoSEQ multiplex PCR, and the TCRdb table lists in-frame clones only, not all of them. For V, J and clone size, that table is used; D and trimming come from the DNA. Of some 160,000 clones in the sample, 70% to 90% were seen once.

The chain combines TRBV6-4 with TRBJ1-1; D call uncertain. The sample comprised peripheral blood. The TCR comes from a man aged 60-69 years with acute or convalescent COVID-19. The CDR3 protein is CASSATTNPNTEAFF. The CDR3, as DNA: TGTGCCAGCAGTGCAACGACAAATCCCAACACTGAAGCTTTCTTT.